This TCR beta chain was identified during a study of T cells in women clearing cervical HPV infection. Here immunoSEQ multiplex PCR was the method, and the copy in TCRdb shows in-frame clones only, minus some. Its table lists about 33,000 clones. Germline values: CDR1 LNHDA, CDR2 SQIVND (reference sequence). Deletions cut 3 bases from V and 0 bases from J, with 12 bases between. The CDR3 runs to 15 residues. This clone is labeled medium-sized based on frequency. The CDR3 end is not reached by the read, which stops 3 residues before it; the germline J gene fills it in. Other DNA sequences in the sample encode the same CDR3.

The TCR sequence derives from a woman aged 18 to 69 with a cervical HPV16 infection that either progressed to CIN3+ or cleared (not recorded which). The gene calls are TRBV19 and TRBJ2-7; tentative D call: TRBD1 (5 bases). What was sequenced was blood buffy coat. The sequenced part of the CDR3 DNA is TGTGCCAGTAGTATCGACAGCCTTAGCTCCTACGAG. Its translation: CASSIDSLSSYE. The complete CDR3 sequence is CASSIDSLSSYEQYF.